This T cell receptor beta chain was observed in a study of CD8 T cells in Susac syndrome. This clonotype was observed a few times. Its antigen is unidentified. Findings and limits, study-wide: The study recognized that its TCR sequencing and HLA analysis covered a relatively small number of individuals.

When the RNA was reverse transcribed, random hexamers were used with an input of about 0.5 to 1 ug. The authors amplified TCR beta CDR3 across 54 Vbeta and 13 Jbeta using immunoSEQ multiplex PCR. TCRdb recomputed calls from the immunoSEQ multiplex PCR reads with MiXCR, one row per CDR3 protein. This sample has around 270,000 distinct CDR3 sequences, with 89% found just once. From germline, CDR1 is MGHRA and CDR2 YSYEKL. CDR3 length: 16 amino acids. V was pared by 2 bases and J by 8 bases, with 21 bases between. The receptor's source is a human donor with multiple sclerosis. The chain is built from TRBV4-1 and TRBJ1-2; D is uncertain. Input material: CD8+ T cells from PBMCs. CDR3 region: CASSQSPRNAGGGYTF. The CDR3 DNA is TGCGCCAGCAGCCAAAGCCCGAGAAACGCCGGCGGGGGCTACACCTTC.